This TCR beta chain was sequenced for a study of OX40 agonist ivuxolimab in advanced cancers. Regarding the study in general: Ivuxolimab, which targeted the costimulatory receptor OX40 (CD134), was an agonistic, fully human IgG2 monoclonal antibody. In the dose-escalation cohort, more than 75% of patients were male, and the mean age was approximately 60 years, with a range of about 23 to 90. Patients were allowed to have had prior anti-PD-1, anti-PD-L1 or anti-CTLA-4 therapy, and around two fifths of the dose-escalation patients had been treated with checkpoint inhibitors. Of the 52 patients in dose escalation, some 20 had hepatocellular carcinoma, some 15 had melanoma, 9 had renal cell carcinoma and 9 had head and neck cancer. The paper covers the monotherapy dose-escalation part of the phase I ivuxolimab trial, which included N ≈ 57 patients. Intravenous ivuxolimab was administered to patients every 2 weeks at six dose levels: 0.01, 0.1, 0.3, 1.5, 3 and 10 mg/kg. Peripheral TCRbeta sequencing aimed to test whether ivuxolimab altered TCR sequence diversity and caused clonal T-cell expansion. Partial responses occurred in three dose-escalation patients, of whom one had hepatocellular carcinoma and two had cutaneous melanoma. Results the study describes overall, beyond this receptor: In the 0.1-3.0 mg/kg groups, partial responders had among the lowest normalized peripheral clonal expansion, particularly in CD8+ T cells. At doses of 0.1 to 3.0 mg/kg, clonal expansion of both CD4+ and CD8+ T cells in blood was seen between baseline and week 6. Low levels of normalized T-cell clonal expansion were also seen in some patients who did not respond. After ivuxolimab, CD8+ T cells had more expanded clones than CD4+ T cells on average. The antigen specificity of the peripheral T cells that underwent clonal expansion was not determined.

Spanning cysteine to phenylalanine, the CDR3 consists of 17 amino acids. Here the CDR3 DNA is all that survives: 51 bases in frame from base 1. From a lookup of the germline V gene, CDR1 and CDR2 are SNHLY and FYNNEI. V loses 0 bases at its end and J loses 2 bases; junction bases beyond the gene matches: 5. Genomic DNA was isolated from the sorted cells so that the TCRbeta CDR3 region could be sequenced. TCRbeta CDR3 regions were sequenced using the immunoSEQ Assay. TCRdb re-hosts the immuneACCESS table, in-frame sequences only. Its copies lack some clones; in the studies checked, an unresolved V gene accounts for under half of them, and the cause for the rest is not known. Across this sample there are about 68,000 clones, with about 89% seen only once. The ten largest account for around 0.33% of the sample. Regarding this clone: The clone's antigen remains unknown. No base qualities exist here, and no much larger clone lies one base off it.

The trial excluded patients who had a history of autoimmune disease or who were on systemic immunosuppression. Peripheral blood for TCR sequencing was collected from all dose cohorts at baseline, on cycle 4 day 1, and on cycle 7 day 1. Samples came from an open-label, multicenter, first-in-human phase I dose-escalation trial of ivuxolimab. Adults with locally advanced or metastatic melanoma, renal cell, hepatocellular, or head and neck squamous cell carcinoma were enrolled in the trial. Before TCR sequencing, CD4+ T cells and CD8+ T cells were sorted from peripheral blood as separate populations. The material was CD4+ or CD8+ T cells sorted from blood, obtained in a trial of the OX40 agonist ivuxolimab. This receptor was taken from an adult with an advanced solid tumor such as melanoma, head and neck, liver or kidney cancer. The receptor chain draws on TRBV2 and TRBJ2-2, and TRBD1 aligns with 8 junction nucleotides. The DNA sequence reads TGTGCCAGCAGTGAAGCGCGACAGGGGATTAACACCGGGGAGCTGTTTTTT. Its coded protein is CASSEARQGINTGELFF.